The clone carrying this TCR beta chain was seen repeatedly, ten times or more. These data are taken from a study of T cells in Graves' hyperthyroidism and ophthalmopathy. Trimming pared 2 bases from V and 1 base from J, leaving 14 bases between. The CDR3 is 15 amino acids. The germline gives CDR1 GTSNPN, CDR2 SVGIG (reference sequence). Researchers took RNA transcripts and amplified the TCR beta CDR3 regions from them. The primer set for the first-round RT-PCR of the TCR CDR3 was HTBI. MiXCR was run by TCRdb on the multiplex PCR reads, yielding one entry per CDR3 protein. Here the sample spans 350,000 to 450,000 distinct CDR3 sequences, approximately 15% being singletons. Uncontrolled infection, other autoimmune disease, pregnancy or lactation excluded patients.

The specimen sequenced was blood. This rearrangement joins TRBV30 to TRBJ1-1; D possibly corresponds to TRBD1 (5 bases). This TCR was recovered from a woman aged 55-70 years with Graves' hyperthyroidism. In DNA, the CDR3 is TGTGCCTGGAGTACCGAGGGGCTATGGAACACTGAAGCTTTCTTT. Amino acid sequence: CAWSTEGLWNTEAFF.